The 16 T cell receptor beta chains reported below all come from one sample, sequenced in a study of regulatory T cells in long-lasting Graves disease. According to the study, TCR beta libraries were built with iRepertoire HTBI primers and CDR3-region Arm-PCR. MiXCR, applied by TCRdb to the multiplex PCR reads, yields one record per CDR3 protein. There are some 440,000 distinct CDR3 sequences in the sample; less than 25% occur only once, and over 7.5% lies in the top ten. Time point in this sample: persistent/refractory GD, antithyroid drugs over 5 years with positive TRAb. PBMC-extracted RNA yielded the TCR library. Sample: peripheral blood mononuclear cells (PBMCs), taken when the disease was refractory, from a patient treated with antithyroid drugs. The receptor set was obtained from a female donor with Graves disease.

A single count supports this clonotype. The final CDR3 position lacks the conserved phenylalanine or tryptophan, pointing to a likely read error. The chain recombines TRBV29-1 with TRBJ2-7; TRBD1 might be the D (5 bases). CDR3 length: 13 residues. In germline, CDR1 is SQVTM, CDR2 ANQGSEA. V gave up 1 base and J gave up 4 bases, with 11 bases separating them. CDR3 bases: TGCAGCGTTGAAGGGGGCAGAAGATACGAGCAGTACTCC. This gives the protein CSVEGGRRYEQYS.

At least ten counts were recorded for this clonotype. The gene calls are TRBV12-3 or TRBV12-4 and TRBJ2-2; D perhaps matches TRBD2 (6 bases). This CDR3 is built from 14 residues. V was trimmed by 8 bases and J by 7 bases, leaving 17 bases between them. The CDR3: CASVGGPMVGELFF. CDR3 coding DNA: TGTGCCAGCGTCGGGGGACCGATGGTCGGGGAGCTGTTTTTT.

This clonotype has more than one count but fewer than ten. The chain has TRBV20-1 and TRBJ2-5; 7 bases fit TRBD2. V gave up 6 bases and J gave up 5 bases; unmatched junction bases: 15. This CDR3 contains 15 residues. Germline-derived CDR1 and CDR2 are DFQATT and SNEGSKA (reference sequence). This CDR3 reads CSATTSGGGWETQYF. CDR3 nucleotide sequence: TGCAGTGCGACTACGTCGGGGGGAGGGTGGGAGACCCAGTACTTC.

This clonotype was seen repeatedly, ten times or more. The rearrangement links TRBV6-5 to TRBJ2-5; no clear D. Germline CDR1 MNHEY, CDR2 SVGAGI. The V gene lost 0 bases and the J gene lost 2 bases, with 13 bases spanning the gap. The CDR3 totals 16 residues. CDR3 DNA sequence: TGTGCCAGCAGTTACTCTCGGTTGGCTGGACAAGAGACCCAGTACTTC. As protein: CASSYSRLAGQETQYF.

This clonotype was seen at least ten times. This chain links TRBV2 with TRBJ1-1; no reliable D call. CDR1 and CDR2 from the germline V gene are SNHLY and FYNNEI. V shed 5 bases and J shed 1 base, with 11 bases lying between them. CDR3 length equals 14 residues. DNA for the CDR3: TGTGCCAGCAGTAAGGACTCCTGGAACACTGAAGCTTTCTTT. Translated, it gives CASSKDSWNTEAFF.

This clonotype was seen ten or more times. The chain is built from TRBV28 and TRBJ2-2; a weak D match, TRBD2 (6 bases). Germline V gives CDR1 MDHEN, CDR2 SYDVKM. The CDR3 loop spans 15 amino acids. V was shortened by 5 bases and J by 0 bases, with 10 bases between the two germline ends. This CDR3 is CASSRLGSNTGELFF. CDR3 bases: TGTGCCAGCAGTCGACTAGGATCGAACACCGGGGAGCTGTTTTTT.

This clonotype was picked up many times. The chain joins TRBV6-1 to TRBJ1-6; 8 nucleotides align to TRBD1. Germline loops: CDR1 MNHNS, CDR2 SASEGT. V dropped 6 bases and J dropped 6; count of bases not matched to a gene: 7. The CDR3 sequence is 15 residues long. CDR3 DNA: TGTGCCAGCAGGGGACGGACAGGGAGTAATTCACCCCTCCACTTT. Protein: CASRGRTGSNSPLHF.

The CDR3 spells CSARDPLAGAFSFEQYF. The CDR3, as DNA: TGCAGTGCTAGAGATCCACTAGCGGGAGCCTTTAGTTTCGAGCAGTACTTC. The genes are TRBV20-1 and TRBJ2-7; 11 bases are a match to TRBD2. Trimming cost V 0 bases and J 6 bases; bases outside gene matches: 13. The germline gives CDR1 DFQATT, CDR2 SNEGSKA (reference sequence). The CDR3 runs to 17 residues.

This chain uses TRBV10-2 with TRBJ2-2; TRBD2 matches at 9 bases. The ends lost 5 bases at V and 0 bases at J; junction bases unmatched: 4. CDR1 and CDR2 (germline): WSHSY, SAAADI. This CDR3 region has 16 residues. CDR3 sequence: CASSKASGANTGELFF. The CDR3 region has the DNA TGCGCCAGCAGTAAGGCTAGCGGGGCGAACACCGGGGAGCTGTTTTTT.

Many counts were recorded for this clonotype. The chain links TRBV11-1 to TRBJ2-7; D remains ambiguous. Trimming stripped 1 base from V and 5 bases from J, with 6 bases between. This CDR3 has 12 amino acids. Germline V gene sequence: CDR1 SGHAT, CDR2 FQDESV (reference sequence). The CDR3 loop reads CASSLVKNEQYF. The CDR3 DNA is TGTGCCAGCAGCTTAGTCAAGAACGAGCAGTACTTC. The full variable domain, its missing parts supplied by reference TRBV11-1 and TRBJ2-7, is EAEVAQSPRYKITEKSQAVAFWCDPISGHATLYWYRQILGQGPELLVQFQDESVVDDSQLPKDRFSAERLKGVDSTLKIQPAELGDSAMYLCASSLVKNEQYFGPGTRLTVT.

This clonotype was seen more than once but under ten times. The chain uses TRBV6-1 and TRBJ2-1, with D tentatively TRBD2 (6 bases). The V gene lost 2 bases and the J gene lost 8 bases, with 13 bases spanning the gap. This CDR3 is 14 amino acids long. Germline values: CDR1 MNHNS, CDR2 SASEGT. This chain's CDR3 is CASSETDGRDEQFF. DNA of the CDR3: TGTGCCAGCAGTGAAACGGACGGGAGAGATGAGCAGTTCTTC.

This clonotype was seen repeatedly, ten times or more. V is TRBV28 and J is TRBJ2-7; either TRBD1 or TRBD2 may supply D (6 bases each). The V and J ends lost 5 bases and 6 bases respectively, with 20 bases between them. The CDR3 has 15 amino acids. Looked up from germline, CDR1 is MDHEN and CDR2 is SYDVKM. The CDR3 DNA is TGTGCCAGCAGTAAACAGGGCGGGGCGTGGTCCGAGCAGTACTTC. This codes for CASSKQGGAWSEQYF.

This clonotype has at least ten counts. The chain couples TRBV6-2 or TRBV6-3 to TRBJ1-1, with D perhaps TRBD1 (6 bases). The CDR3 is 14 residues long. V was pared by 0 bases and J by 5 bases, with 10 bases between. CDR1 is MNHEY, CDR2 SVGEGT, per germline. CDR3 residues: CASSYSGAGTEAFF. Written as DNA, the CDR3 is TGTGCCAGCAGTTACTCGGGGGCTGGGACTGAAGCTTTCTTT.

Many counts were recorded for this clonotype. V is TRBV28 and J is TRBJ2-7, with D uncertain. V was clipped by 6 bases and J by 4 bases, with 19 bases between them. Germline CDR1 MDHEN, CDR2 SYDVKM. The CDR3 length is 15 residues. This chain's CDR3 is CASSEVGIPLYEQYF. In DNA form, the CDR3 reads TGTGCCAGCAGCGAAGTAGGGATCCCCCTATACGAGCAGTACTTC. The full variable domain, completed using reference TRBV28 and TRBJ2-7, is DVKVTQSSRYLVKRTGEKVFLECVQDMDHENMFWYRQDPGLGLRLIYFSYDVKMKEKGDIPEGYSVSREKKERFSLILESASTNQTSMYLCASSEVGIPLYEQYFGPGTRLTVT.

The count of this clonotype is one. The chain employs TRBV12-3 or TRBV12-4 and TRBJ1-1, with a tentative D call TRBD1 (5 bases). V lost 7 bases and J lost 5, with 14 bases in between. CDR3 length: 13 residues. The CDR3 protein is CASTLVGGTEAFF. DNA for the CDR3: TGTGCCAGCACCCTAGTCGGGGGGACTGAAGCTTTCTTT.

In this sample, this clonotype turned up many times. The chain is built from TRBV11-2 and TRBJ2-7, with D maybe TRBD1 (6 bases). The CDR3 runs 15 residues. CDR1 is SGHAT, CDR2 FQNNGV, per germline. V was shortened by 5 bases and J by 3 bases, with 17 bases between the two germline ends. This CDR3 is CASSPGPTGDYEQYF. The CDR3 region has the DNA TGTGCCAGCAGCCCAGGCCCGACAGGCGACTACGAGCAGTACTTC.